The 9 T cell receptor beta chains below were found in one sample sequenced in a study of neurological immune-mediated disorders. Regarding time point: longitudinal time-point 3. TCRdb redid the calling of the 5' RACE reads with MiXCR, one entry per CDR3 protein. Here the sample spans some 55,000 distinct CDR3 sequences, more than 7% being singletons. Sequencing was carried out using PBMCs. Every receptor here comes from a woman aged 40 to 50 in good health.

The sample holds many counts of this clonotype. The rearrangement links TRBV5-1 to TRBJ2-3; weak D call: TRBD1 (5 bases). CDR1 SGHRS and CDR2 YFSETQ come from the germline V gene. The CDR3 length is 16 residues. V was clipped by 0 bases and J by 2 bases, with 13 bases between them. The CDR3 sequence is CASSLEVTAATDTQYF. Written as DNA, the CDR3 is TGCGCCAGCAGCTTGGAAGTGACAGCCGCCACAGATACGCAGTATTTT.

The chain joins TRBV12-3 or TRBV12-4 to TRBJ2-3, with 11 bases identical to TRBD1. The CDR3 length is 15 residues. J was trimmed by 13 bases and V by 3 bases; bases with no gene match: 12. CDR3 region: CASSFRDRGGPGEYF. DNA of the CDR3: TGTGCCAGCAGTTTCCGGGACAGGGGGGGTCCAGGGGAGTATTTT.

This clonotype was counted ten times or more. The junction shows a germline mismatch at one end, possibly a read error. The V and J genes are TRBV10-2 and TRBJ2-7, with TRBD1 as a possible D gene (6 bases). The CDR3 length is 13 residues. Germline V gene lookup returns CDR1 WSHSY and CDR2 SAAADI. This CDR3 reads CASRESGVYEQYF. Here the CDR3 DNA reads TGCGCCAGCAGGGAGTCAGGGGTCTACGAGCAGTACTTC.

This clonotype was observed many times. This chain links TRBV24-1 with TRBJ2-2; 11 bases match TRBD2. The CDR3 has 17 amino acids. Germline values: CDR1 KGHDR, CDR2 SFDVKD. V shed 4 bases and J 1 base; nucleotides not matched to a gene: 4. This CDR3 reads CATSEAGTSGNTGELFF. In DNA, the CDR3 is TGTGCCACCAGTGAGGCCGGGACTAGCGGGAACACCGGGGAGCTGTTTTTT.

The rearrangement joins TRBV4-1 to TRBJ1-1; D possibly corresponds to TRBD1 (5 bases). CDR3 length: 18 residues. Trimming pared 0 bases from V and 0 bases from J, leaving 17 bases between. Germline loops: CDR1 MGHRA, CDR2 YSYEKL. The CDR3 region is CASSQDSWVQGLNTEAFF. The CDR3 DNA sequence: TGCGCCAGCAGCCAAGATAGCTGGGTCCAGGGCCTGAACACTGAAGCTTTCTTT.

The chain carries TRBV5-1 and TRBJ2-2; D unresolved. CDR1 is SGHRS, CDR2 YFSETQ, per germline. V lost 4 bases and J 5 bases, leaving 12 bases between the germline ends. The CDR3 runs 14 residues. The CDR3 bases are TGCGCCAGCAGCCCGGCAGGCATTACCGGGGAGCTGTTTTTT. This codes for CASSPAGITGELFF.

This chain connects TRBV6-2 or TRBV6-3 to TRBJ2-3, with 8 bases identical to TRBD1. From germline, CDR1 is MNHEY and CDR2 SVGEGT. The V segment lost 10 bases and the J segment 1 base; nucleotides outside the gene matches: 10. This CDR3 comprises 15 residues. CDR3 amino acids: CATPKPGQGTDTQYF. As DNA, the CDR3 is TGTGCCACCCCGAAGCCGGGACAGGGCACAGATACGCAGTATTTT.

This clonotype was found many times. V is TRBV12-3 or TRBV12-4 and J is TRBJ1-1; perhaps TRBD1 as D (5 bases). Trimming shortened V by 7 bases and J by 2 bases, and 14 bases separated the two germline ends. CDR3 length equals 14 residues. As DNA, the CDR3 is TGTGCCAGCACCCCATCTCAGGGAAACACTGAAGCTTTCTTT. Amino acids: CASTPSQGNTEAFF.

The chain recombines TRBV6-1 with TRBJ1-6; D may be TRBD1 (5 bases). This CDR3 spans 14 amino acids. The V end was cut by 4 bases, the J end by 9 bases, with 13 bases between. The germline V gene has CDR1 MNHNS and CDR2 SASEGT. The CDR3 reads CASSASGKGSPLHF. CDR3 DNA: TGTGCCAGCAGTGCATCAGGGAAGGGTTCACCCCTCCACTTT.